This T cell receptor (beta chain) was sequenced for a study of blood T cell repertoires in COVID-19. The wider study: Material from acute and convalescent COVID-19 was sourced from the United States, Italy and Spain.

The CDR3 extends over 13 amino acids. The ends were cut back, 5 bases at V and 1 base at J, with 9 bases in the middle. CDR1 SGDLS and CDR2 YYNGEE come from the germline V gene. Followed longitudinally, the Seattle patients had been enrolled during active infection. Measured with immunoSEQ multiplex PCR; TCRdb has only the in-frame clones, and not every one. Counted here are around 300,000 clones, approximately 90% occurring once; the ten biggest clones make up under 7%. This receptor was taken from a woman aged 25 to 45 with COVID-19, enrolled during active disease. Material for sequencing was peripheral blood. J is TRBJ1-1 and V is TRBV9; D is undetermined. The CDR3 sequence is CASRRRENTEAFF. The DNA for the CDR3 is TGTGCCAGCAGGAGGAGAGAGAACACTGAAGCTTTCTTT.